This T cell receptor (beta chain) emerged from a study of radiotherapy plus CTLA-4 blockade in lung cancer. About the study: Disease control was achieved by over 30% of patients, and objective responses by over 15%. Findings of the study overall: After radiotherapy and ipilimumab, tumor-derived clones expanded in peripheral blood. Early clone dynamics of blood T cells, plus interferon-beta, reportedly predicted response best.

Assay used: immunoSEQ multiplex PCR; TCRdb lists only in-frame clones, some missing. The table has 20,000 to 25,000 clones, approximately 74% seen once. As concerns this clone: Its specificity is not known.

This CDR3 spans 14 amino acids. Germline trimming cut 4 bases from V and 7 bases from J; bases unmatched to any gene: 8. Per the germline V gene, CDR1 is SNHLY and CDR2 is FYNNEI. Lung cancer patients with chemo-refractory metastatic non-small-cell disease were given focal radiation plus CTLA-4 blockade with ipilimumab. The V gene is TRBV2, the J gene TRBJ2-7, with 9 bases aligning to TRBD2. The sequenced sample was peripheral blood, obtained from a patient treated with radiotherapy plus ipilimumab. The receptor comes from a human donor with non-small cell lung cancer whose response to radiotherapy plus ipilimumab could not be evaluated. The CDR3 sequence is CASSGVAGVGEQYF. The CDR3 bases are TGTGCCAGCAGTGGGGTAGCGGGAGTGGGGGAGCAGTACTTC.